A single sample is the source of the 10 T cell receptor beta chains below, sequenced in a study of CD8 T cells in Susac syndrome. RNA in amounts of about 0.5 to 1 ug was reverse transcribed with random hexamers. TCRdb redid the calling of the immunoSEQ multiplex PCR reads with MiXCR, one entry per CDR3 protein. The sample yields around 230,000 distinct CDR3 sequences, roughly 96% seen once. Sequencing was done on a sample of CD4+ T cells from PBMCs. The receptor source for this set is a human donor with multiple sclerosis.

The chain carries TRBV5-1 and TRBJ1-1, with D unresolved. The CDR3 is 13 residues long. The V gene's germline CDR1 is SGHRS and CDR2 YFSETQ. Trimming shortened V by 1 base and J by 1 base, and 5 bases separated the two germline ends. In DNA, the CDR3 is TGCGCCAGCAGCTTGAGGGCGAACACTGAAGCTTTCTTT. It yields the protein CASSLRANTEAFF.

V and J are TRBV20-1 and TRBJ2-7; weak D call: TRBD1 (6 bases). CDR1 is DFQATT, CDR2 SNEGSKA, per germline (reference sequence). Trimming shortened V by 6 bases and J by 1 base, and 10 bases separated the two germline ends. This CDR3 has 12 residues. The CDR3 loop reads CSAPDSSYEQYF. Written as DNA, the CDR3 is TGCAGTGCCCCGGACAGTTCCTACGAGCAGTACTTC.

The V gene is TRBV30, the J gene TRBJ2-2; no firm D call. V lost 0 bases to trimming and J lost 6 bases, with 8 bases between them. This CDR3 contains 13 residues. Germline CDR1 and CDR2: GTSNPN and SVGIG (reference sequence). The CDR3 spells CAWSVRIPGELFF. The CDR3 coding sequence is TGTGCCTGGAGTGTACGAATTCCCGGGGAGCTGTTTTTT. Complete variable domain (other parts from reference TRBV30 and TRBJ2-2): SQTIHQWPATLVQPVGSPLSLECTVEGTSNPNLYWYRQAAGRGLQLLFYSVGIGQISSEVPQNLSASRPQDRQFILSSKKLLLSDSGFYLCAWSVRIPGELFFGEGSRLTVL.

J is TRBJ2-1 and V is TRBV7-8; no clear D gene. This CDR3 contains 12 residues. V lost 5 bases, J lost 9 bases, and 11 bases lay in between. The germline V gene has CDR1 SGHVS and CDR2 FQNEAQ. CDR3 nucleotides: TGTGCCAGCAGCAGGACCGATGCTGAGCAGTTCTTC. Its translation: CASSRTDAEQFF. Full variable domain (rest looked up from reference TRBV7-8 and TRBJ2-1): GAGVSQSPRYKVAKRGQDVALRCDPISGHVSLFWYQQALGQGPEFLTYFQNEAQLDKSGLPSDRFFAERPEGSVSTLKIQRTQQEDSAVYLCASSRTDAEQFFGPGTRLTVL.

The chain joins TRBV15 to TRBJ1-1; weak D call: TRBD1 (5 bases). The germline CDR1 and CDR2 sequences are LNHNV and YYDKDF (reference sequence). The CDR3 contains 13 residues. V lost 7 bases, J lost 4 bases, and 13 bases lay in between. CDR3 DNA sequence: TGTGCCACCAACAACGGGGGGACCACTGAAGCTTTCTTT. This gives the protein CATNNGGTTEAFF.

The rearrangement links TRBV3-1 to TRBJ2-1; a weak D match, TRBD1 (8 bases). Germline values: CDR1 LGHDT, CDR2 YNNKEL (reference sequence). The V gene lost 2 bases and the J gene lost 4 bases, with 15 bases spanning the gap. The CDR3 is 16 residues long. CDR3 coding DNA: TGTGCCAGCAGCCAAAGCGGGACAGGTAAATACAATGAGCAGTTCTTC. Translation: CASSQSGTGKYNEQFF.

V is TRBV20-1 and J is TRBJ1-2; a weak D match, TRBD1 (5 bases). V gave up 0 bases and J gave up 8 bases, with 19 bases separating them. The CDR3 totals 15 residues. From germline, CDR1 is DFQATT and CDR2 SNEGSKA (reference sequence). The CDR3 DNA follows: TGCAGTGCTAGAGATCCGAGGGGCGAGATCGAAGGCTACACCTTC. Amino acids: CSARDPRGEIEGYTF.

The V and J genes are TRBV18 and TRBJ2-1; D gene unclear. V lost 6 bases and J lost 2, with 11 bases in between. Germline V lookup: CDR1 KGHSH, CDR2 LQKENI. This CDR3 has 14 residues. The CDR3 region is CASSDRSTYNEQFF. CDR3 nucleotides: TGTGCCAGCTCGGACCGATCAACCTACAATGAGCAGTTCTTC.

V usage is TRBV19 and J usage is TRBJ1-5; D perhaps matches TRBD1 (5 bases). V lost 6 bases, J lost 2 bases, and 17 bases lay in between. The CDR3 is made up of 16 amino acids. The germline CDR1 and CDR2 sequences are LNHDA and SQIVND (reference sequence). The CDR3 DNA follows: TGTGCCAGTAGCAGCCTTGGGGAAGGGGGCAATCAGCCCCAGCATTTT. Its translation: CASSSLGEGGNQPQHF.

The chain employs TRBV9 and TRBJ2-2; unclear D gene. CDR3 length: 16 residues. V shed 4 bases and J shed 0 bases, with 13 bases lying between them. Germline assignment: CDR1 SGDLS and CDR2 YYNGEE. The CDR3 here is CASSPQPFANTGELFF. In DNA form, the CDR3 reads TGTGCCAGCAGCCCCCAGCCCTTCGCGAACACCGGGGAGCTGTTTTTT.